This T cell receptor (beta chain) was sequenced during a study of T cells in Graves' hyperthyroidism and ophthalmopathy. Template material for amplifying TCR beta CDR3 regions consisted of RNA transcripts. TCR CDR3 underwent first-round RT-PCR with the HTBI primer set. Each CDR3 protein gets one entry after TCRdb re-called the multiplex PCR reads with MiXCR. Counted here are roughly 330,000 distinct CDR3 sequences, roughly 17% occurring once; the ten biggest clones make up 33%. This clonotype was recorded many times. Trimming stripped 7 bases from V and 8 bases from J, with 14 bases between. The germline CDR1 and CDR2 sequences are GTSNPN and SVGIG (reference sequence). This CDR3 is built from 12 residues. The hyperthyroidism was newly diagnosed and had lasted under 2 months; the patients were aged 18 to 65.

The rearrangement links TRBV30 to TRBJ1-4; possibly TRBD1 for D (5 bases). Material for sequencing was blood. This clonotype was obtained from a man aged 25-45 years with Graves' hyperthyroidism. CDR3 loop: CAFRDPGEKLFF. Here the CDR3 DNA reads TGTGCCTTCCGGGACCCGGGGGAAAAACTGTTTTTT.